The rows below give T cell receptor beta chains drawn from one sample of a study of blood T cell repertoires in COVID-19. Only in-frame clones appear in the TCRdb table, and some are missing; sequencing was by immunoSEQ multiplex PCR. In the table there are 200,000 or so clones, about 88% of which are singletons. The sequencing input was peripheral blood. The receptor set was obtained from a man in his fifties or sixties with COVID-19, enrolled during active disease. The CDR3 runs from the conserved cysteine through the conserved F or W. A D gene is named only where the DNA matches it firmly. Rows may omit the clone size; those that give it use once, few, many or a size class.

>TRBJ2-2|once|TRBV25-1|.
TGTGCCAGCAGTGACTGGCATGGAACGGGAGTGGCCGGGGAGCTGTTTTTT
CASSDWHGTGVAGELFF
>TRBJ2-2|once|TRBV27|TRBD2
TGTGCCAGCAGCCTCACTAGCGGGGGGCCTCAAACCGGGGAGCTGTTTTTT
CASSLTSGGPQTGELFF
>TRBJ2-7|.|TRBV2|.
TGTGCCAGCAGAACCACAGGGAATGAGCAGTACTTC
CASRTTGNEQYF
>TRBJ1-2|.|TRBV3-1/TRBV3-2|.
TGTGCCAGCAGCCAAGGGAACAGCTTTTCATTCTATGGCTACACCTTC
CASSQGNSFSFYGYTF
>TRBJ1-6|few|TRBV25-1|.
TGTGCCAGCAGTGACAGCTCCTATAATTCACCCCTCCACTTT
CASSDSSYNSPLHF
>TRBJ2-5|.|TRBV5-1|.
TGCGCCAGCAGCTTGGGCAGGGTTCCAGAGACCCAGTACTTC
CASSLGRVPETQYF
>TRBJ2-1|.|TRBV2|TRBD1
TGTGCCAGCAGTGGGGGTTTACGGACAGGGGCAGCCAATGAGCAGTTCTTC
CASSGGLRTGAANEQFF
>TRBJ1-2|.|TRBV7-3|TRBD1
TGTGCCAGCAGCCAAGGGGACAGCCCAGGCCGCTACACCTTC
CASSQGDSPGRYTF
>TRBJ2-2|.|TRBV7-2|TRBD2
TGTGCCAGCAGCCGGAGCGGGGGGTGGAACACCGGGGAGCTGTTTTTT
CASSRSGGWNTGELFF
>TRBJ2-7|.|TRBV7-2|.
TGTGCCAGCAGCCCCTCCTCCTACGAGCAGTACTTC
CASSPSSYEQYF